This T cell receptor (beta chain) is from a study of blood T cell repertoires in COVID-19. Study in general: The origin of the acute and convalescent COVID-19 samples was the United States, Italy and Spain.

Original processing notes: Nucleated cell number was recorded as an estimate derived from reference gene primer amplification. Assay: immunoSEQ multiplex PCR; the TCRdb copy retains only in-frame clones and omits some. V and J calls and clone size follow that table, whereas D and trimming were derived from the DNA. The data show around 290,000 clones, 90% to 95% seen once. Recruited during active infection, patients (from Seattle) were subsequently followed longitudinally. This CDR3 region has 14 residues. CDR1 is MNHEY, CDR2 SVGAGI, per germline. Trimming took 6 bases from V and 2 from J, leaving 11 bases between them. This clone showed up just once.

What was sequenced was peripheral blood. The chain couples TRBV6-5 to TRBJ1-5; weak D call: TRBD1 (6 bases). The TCR originated in a woman aged 25 to 39 with COVID-19, enrolled during active disease. The CDR3 nucleotides read TGTGCCAGCAGCTGGACAGTTGGCAATCAGCCCCAGCATTTT. Translating gives CASSWTVGNQPQHF.